The 9 T cell receptor beta chains below were found in one sample sequenced in a study of CD8+ T cells in alopecia areata. Treatment noted: oral pan-JAK inhibitor, 5-10 mg twice daily. The sequencing template was cDNA reverse transcribed from extracted RNA. Profiling relied on immunoSEQ multiplex PCR, and the TCRdb table lists in-frame clones only, not all of them. This table holds some 190,000 clones, approximately 65% found once. Source: CD4+ T cells sorted from blood, taken at approximately week 45, from a patient treated with tofacitinib. Source of these receptors: a human donor with alopecia areata.

The V call is TRBV7-2, the J call TRBJ1-6; D is perhaps TRBD1 (6 bases). V gave up 5 bases and J gave up 8 bases, with 16 bases separating them. The length of the CDR3 is 15 residues. Germline V CDR1 and CDR2: SGHTA, FQGNSA. CDR3 loop: CASSVDRTLDSPLHF. The CDR3, as DNA: TGTGCCAGCAGCGTCGACAGGACCCTTGATTCACCCCTCCACTTT.

Points on this clone: Other DNA sequences in the sample encode the same CDR3. This rearrangement joins TRBV5-6 to TRBJ2-7; D not certain. The CDR3 spans 11 residues. Looked up from germline, CDR1 is SGHDT and CDR2 is YYEEEE. V lost 2 bases to trimming and J lost 4 bases, with 4 bases between them. The CDR3 DNA follows: TGTGCCAGCAGCTTCCTTTACGAGCAGTACTTC. Translating it yields CASSFLYEQYF. Full variable domain (outside the CDR3, taken from reference TRBV5-6 and TRBJ2-7): DAGVTQSPTHLIKTRGQQVTLRCSPKSGHDTVSWYQQALGQGPQFIFQYYEEEERQRGNFPDRFSGHQFPNYSSELNVNALLLGDSALYLCASSFLYEQYFGPGTRLTVT.

The chain uses TRBV5-1 and TRBJ2-7; 8 nucleotides match TRBD1. The CDR3 has 15 amino acids. CDR1 is SGHRS, CDR2 YFSETQ, per germline. Trimming at V came to 5 bases and at J to 7 bases, leaving 14 bases not matched to a gene. The CDR3 here is CASSFRDRTSGEQYF. The CDR3 bases are TGCGCCAGCAGTTTCCGGGACAGGACTTCTGGGGAGCAGTACTTC.

About this clone: Other DNA sequences in the sample encode the same CDR3. The DNA for the CDR3 is TGCAGCGTTGAGGGGACAGGGGGCTACGAGCAGTACTTC. Residues: CSVEGTGGYEQYF. The chain recombines TRBV29-1 with TRBJ2-7, with 11 bases matching TRBD1. This CDR3 contains 13 residues. Germline trimming cut 3 bases from V and 3 bases from J; bases unmatched to any gene: 1. Germline V gene sequence: CDR1 SQVTM, CDR2 ANQGSEA.

The rearrangement uses TRBV4-1 and TRBJ2-7; 7 positions match TRBD2. Trimming at V came to 2 bases and at J to 0 bases, leaving 10 bases not matched to a gene. The germline V gene encodes CDR1 MGHRA and CDR2 YSYEKL. CDR3 length: 17 amino acids. In DNA, the CDR3 is TGCGCCAGCAGCCAATTCTTAGCGGGTTCGACCTCCTACGAGCAGTACTTC. Translated: CASSQFLAGSTSYEQYF.

A note on this clone: This sample includes further DNA sequences coding for the same CDR3. J is TRBJ2-1 and V is TRBV2, with 10 bases lining up with TRBD1. Germline lookup yields CDR1 SNHLY and CDR2 FYNNEI. The ends lost 7 bases at V and 2 bases at J; junction bases unmatched: 2. CDR3 length equals 14 residues. CDR3: CASKTGGTYNEQFF. Written as DNA, the CDR3 is TGTGCCAGCAAGACAGGGGGCACCTACAATGAGCAGTTCTTC. The entire variable domain, with the rest obtained from reference TRBV2 and TRBJ2-1, is as follows: EPEVTQTPSHQVTQMGQEVILRCVPISNHLYFYWYRQILGQKVEFLVSFYNNEISEKSEIFDDQFSVERPDGSNFTLKIRSTKLEDSAMYFCASKTGGTYNEQFFGPGTRLTVL.

This clone was seen just once. The genes are TRBV2 and TRBJ2-5; D tentatively fits TRBD1 or TRBD2 (5 bases each). This CDR3 has 14 amino acids. The V end was cut by 5 bases, the J end by 5 bases, with 15 bases between. The germline V gene encodes CDR1 SNHLY and CDR2 FYNNEI. The CDR3 DNA follows: TGTGCCAGCAGTTTTGGGACCGATGGGGAGACCCAGTACTTC. Translating it yields CASSFGTDGETQYF.

The rearrangement links TRBV7-2 to TRBJ1-2; 9 bases agree with TRBD1. The germline CDR1 and CDR2 sequences are SGHTA and FQGNSA. The CDR3 runs to 16 residues. J lost 6 bases, V lost 2 bases, and 10 bases had no gene match. The CDR3 DNA is TGTGCCAGCAGCTTACAACCGGGACAGGGAACGGATGGCTACACCTTC. It is translated as CASSLQPGQGTDGYTF.

The table lists this clone with a few counts. Other DNA sequences in this specimen translate into the identical CDR3. CDR3 region: CSVVRGIGTDTQYF. The CDR3 DNA follows: TGCAGCGTTGTAAGGGGGATCGGGACAGATACGCAGTATTTT. The chain links TRBV29-1 to TRBJ2-3; D may be TRBD1 (6 bases). Germline V gene lookup returns CDR1 SQVTM and CDR2 ANQGSEA. The CDR3 extends over 14 amino acids. Trimming removed 4 bases from V and 3 bases from J, with 14 bases in between.